This T cell receptor (beta chain) was sequenced during a study of OX40 agonist ivuxolimab in advanced cancers. Looking at the study overall: Patients took ivuxolimab, an agonistic anti-OX40 (CD134) antibody.

V dropped 0 bases and J dropped 0 bases, with 7 bases sitting between them. Germline lookup yields CDR1 SGHRS and CDR2 YFSETQ. CDR3 length: 15 residues. This clone has a handful of counts. Assay used: immunoSEQ multiplex PCR; TCRdb lists only in-frame clones, some missing. The sample carries under 100,000 clones, 91% recorded once. The chain recombines TRBV5-1 with TRBJ1-3, with D unresolved. The TCR originated in an adult with an advanced solid tumor such as melanoma, head and neck, liver or kidney cancer. The sample here was CD4+ or CD8+ T cells sorted from blood, taken in a trial of the OX40 agonist ivuxolimab. CDR3 sequence (DNA): TGCGCCAGCAGCTTGGCCTCGGTCTCTGGAAACACCATATATTTT. Encoded protein: CASSLASVSGNTIYF.